This T cell receptor (beta chain) was retrieved from a study of T cell responses to AZD1222 COVID-19 vaccine. Whole-study findings and limits: Across spike, vaccine-associated CD4 TCRs were found, dominant at 160-218 and 743-854.

In the case of this clone: Antigen specificity is unknown.

The V end lost 1 base, the J end lost 1 base, and 8 bases lay between the germline ends. This CDR3 is 15 amino acids long. Germline-derived CDR1 and CDR2 are MNHNS and SASEGT. Here immunoSEQ multiplex PCR was the method, and the copy in TCRdb shows in-frame clones only, minus some. The data hold some 120,000 clones, with 91% observed a single time. This sequence was found in an adult in good health. The material sequenced was peripheral blood, taken on day 0 of AZD1222 vaccination. The chain has TRBV6-1 and TRBJ1-3; D not certain. The CDR3 DNA reads TGTGCCAGCAGTGAAGAGGGAAGGTCTGGAAACACCATATATTTT. Protein: CASSEEGRSGNTIYF.